This T cell receptor (beta chain) was recorded in a study of CXCR3 chemokines and chemotherapy response in bladder cancer (dated 2022 in TCRdb). In terms of the full investigation: Whether chemotherapy response in human bladder cancer was predicted by intratumoral CXCR3 chemokine system activity was examined in the study.

Library creation used PCR. TCRdb names Illumina HiSeq 2500 as the instrument used. TCRdb's own reprocessing of the public reads used fastp at Q25 and MiXCR and kept productive beta chains. Here each entry gathers all rows of one CDR3 protein and keeps the most common genes and DNA. For this sample there are approximately 13,000 distinct CDR3 sequences; 9.5% to 15% appear just once. In total, the top ten clones hold 20% to 30% of the sample. This clonotype is medium-sized (0.01 to 0.1%) in terms of sample share. This clone's antigen is unknown. It has no much larger one-base neighbor in the sample; base qualities were not kept. The CDR3 measures 14 amino acids from cysteine to phenylalanine. Solely the CDR3 DNA is kept, with 42 bases framed from the first base. Trimming removed 1 base from V and 8 bases from J, leaving 14 bases between the germline ends. CDR1 and CDR2, per the germline V gene, are MNHEY and SVGEGT.

This specimen was collected from a patient whose treatment included neoadjuvant chemotherapy. The V and J segments used are TRBV6-2 or TRBV6-3 and TRBJ1-2; TRBD1 might be the D gene, on 5 matching bases. The clonotype originates from a human donor with bladder cancer that did not respond to neoadjuvant chemotherapy. In nucleotides, the sequence is TGTGCCAGCAGTTACTACGGGACGGCTGGCGGCTACACCTTC. Its translation is CASSYYGTAGGYTF.